In its sample, the clone carrying this T cell receptor (beta chain) was seen many times. Its cognate antigen is unknown. For TCRbeta, the library was prepared with unique molecular identifiers. Using its own MiXCR run on the PCR reads, TCRdb lists one record per CDR3 protein. Among about 290,000 distinct CDR3 sequences listed, about 7.3% were seen once. The data originate from a study of T-cell reconstitution after alpha-beta-depleted transplantation in children. Study-wide results and limits: There were reportedly several hundred expanded graft clones from which alpha-beta T cells came about two months after transplant. High day-60 TCRbeta diversity in some patients came from surviving recipient T cells and thymic progenitors. T cells produced anew were the main source of T-cell counts and diversity one year after transplant.

Trimming removed 6 bases from V and 4 bases from J; junction bases left unmatched: 14. CDR1 and CDR2 (germline): DFQATT, SNEGSKA (reference sequence). This CDR3 has 16 residues. The rearrangement joins TRBV20-1 to TRBJ2-7; TRBD2 aligns across 11 bases. The material was peripheral blood, obtained 360 days after TCRalphabeta/CD19-depleted stem cell transplant. This receptor was identified in a female patient aged 2-9 years who had a stem cell transplant for Fanconi anemia, so the T cells may come from the graft donor. CDR3 coding DNA: TGCAGTGCCCGCCCGACTAGCGGGGTGTCTATTTACGAGCAGTACTTC. It yields the protein CSARPTSGVSIYEQYF.